The 20 T cell receptor beta chains in this list originate from one sample, sequenced in a study of blood T cell repertoires in COVID-19. Generated by immunoSEQ multiplex PCR, the TCRdb table keeps only in-frame clones and is missing some. The table shows around 170,000 clones, with around 83% occurring only once. The sample was peripheral blood. The receptors shown here come from a man aged 45-65 years with active or convalescent COVID-19.

This chain joins TRBV19 and TRBJ2-2, with D possibly TRBD1 on 5 matching bases. The germline CDR1 and CDR2 sequences are LNHDA and SQIVND (reference sequence). Trimming took 4 bases from V and 8 from J, leaving 8 bases between them. The CDR3 contains 12 residues. The CDR3 reads CASSKRQGELFF. The CDR3, as DNA: TGTGCCAGTAGTAAACGACAGGGGGAGCTGTTTTTT.

This clone showed up just once. The gene calls are TRBV5-5 and TRBJ1-3; 7 bases match TRBD1. The germline gives CDR1 SGHKS, CDR2 YYEKEE (reference sequence). The CDR3 is 18 residues long. V shed 3 bases, J shed 4 bases, and the junction held 16 bases outside the gene matches. The CDR3 loop reads CASSWQALGGSGGNTIYF. The CDR3 nucleotides are TGTGCCAGCAGCTGGCAAGCTCTAGGGGGCTCAGGAGGAAACACCATATATTTT. The full variable domain, with the rest looked up from reference TRBV5-5 and TRBJ1-3, is DAGVTQSPTHLIKTRGQQVTLRCSPISGHKSVSWYQQVLGQGPQFIFQYYEKEERGRGNFPDRFSARQFPNYSSELNVNALLLGDSALYLCASSWQALGGSGGNTIYFGEGSWLTVV.

The rearrangement joins TRBV24-1 to TRBJ2-2, with 10 bases identical to TRBD1. Germline V gene sequence: CDR1 KGHDR, CDR2 SFDVKD. The CDR3 is made up of 16 amino acids. The V and J ends lost 4 bases and 4 bases, in that order; junction bases with no gene match: 5. CDR3 protein: CATSEWTGGGTGELFF. The CDR3 DNA reads as TGTGCCACCAGTGAGTGGACAGGGGGGGGCACCGGGGAGCTGTTTTTT.

CDR3 residues: CASSPAGQGIYEQYF. The CDR3 nucleotides read TGTGCCAGCAGCCCTGCGGGACAGGGGATCTACGAGCAGTACTTC. This sequence joins TRBV11-3 and TRBJ2-7; 10 bases line up with TRBD1. CDR1 is SGHNT and CDR2 is YENEEA in the germline V gene. This CDR3 is built from 15 residues. Trimming at V came to 5 bases and at J to 3 bases, leaving 7 bases not matched to a gene.

J is TRBJ1-4 and V is TRBV11-3; a weak D match, TRBD1 (6 bases). This CDR3 has 16 residues. Germline V lookup: CDR1 SGHNT, CDR2 YENEEA. Trimming took off 11 bases at V and 11 bases at J, with 30 bases between the two ends. CDR3 protein: CAPNTRLPGHRGKLFF. CDR3 DNA sequence: TGTGCCCCCAATACCCGATTACCGGGACACCGAGGGAAACTGTTTTTT.

This clone was picked up a small number of times. V is TRBV6-5 and J is TRBJ1-6; 12 bases agree with TRBD1. CDR3 length equals 15 residues. V lost 5 bases, J lost 10 bases, and 6 bases stayed unmatched. Per the germline V gene, CDR1 is MNHEY and CDR2 is SVGAGI. The CDR3 sequence: CASSTRDRGPSPLHF. CDR3 sequence (DNA): TGTGCCAGCAGTACCCGGGACAGGGGGCCATCACCCCTCCACTTT.

The V gene is TRBV24-1, the J gene TRBJ1-5; 12 positions match TRBD1. Per germline, CDR1 KGHDR and CDR2 SFDVKD. The CDR3 is made up of 15 amino acids. V was clipped by 7 bases and J by 6 bases; unmatched bases: 6. CDR3 region: CATSPGQGAGQPQHF. CDR3 nucleotide sequence: TGTGCCACCAGCCCGGGACAGGGGGCGGGTCAGCCCCAGCATTTT.

The chain is built from TRBV5-4 and TRBJ2-2, with TRBD2 matching 9 bases. CDR1 SGHNT and CDR2 YYREEE come from the germline V gene (reference sequence). J gave up 7 bases and V 0 bases, and 13 bases lay outside the gene matches. This CDR3 region has 18 residues. CDR3 sequence (DNA): TGTGCCAGCAGCTTGGACGGTTGGCTAGCGGGATTTTTCGGGGAGCTGTTTTTT. This codes for CASSLDGWLAGFFGELFF. Combining the CDR3 with reference TRBV5-4 and TRBJ2-2 gives the whole variable domain ETGVTQSPTHLIKTRGQQVTLRCSSQSGHNTVSWYQQALGQGPQFIFQYYREEENGRGNFPPRFSGLQFPNYSSELNVNALELDDSALYLCASSLDGWLAGFFGELFFGEGSRLTVL.

This rearrangement joins TRBV10-1 to TRBJ2-1, with 9 nucleotides matching TRBD2. The V gene end was trimmed by 6 bases and the J gene end by 6 bases; junction bases not matched to a gene: 3. The length of the CDR3 is 13 residues. Per the germline V gene, CDR1 is WNHNN and CDR2 is SYGVQD (reference sequence). This CDR3 is CASRRLAANEQFF. CDR3 in DNA: TGCGCCAGCAGAAGACTAGCGGCCAATGAGCAGTTCTTC.

The chain links TRBV2 to TRBJ1-2; TRBD1 might be the D (5 bases). CDR3 length equals 15 residues. V was trimmed by 6 bases and J by 3 bases, leaving 17 bases between them. Germline V gene sequence: CDR1 SNHLY, CDR2 FYNNEI. In DNA, the CDR3 is TGTGCCAGCAGGGCCCGTGGGGCCGGCGACTATGGCTACACCTTC. Residues: CASRARGAGDYGYTF.

This chain connects TRBV5-6 to TRBJ2-1, with 7 bases matching TRBD1. V was pared by 5 bases and J by 3 bases, with 8 bases of the junction left unmatched. Germline V lookup: CDR1 SGHDT, CDR2 YYEEEE. The CDR3 extends over 15 amino acids. The CDR3 is CASRLTGFFYNEQFF. DNA of the CDR3: TGTGCCAGCAGGTTGACAGGGTTCTTCTACAATGAGCAGTTCTTC.

Comment on this clone: Lacking the conserved final phenylalanine or tryptophan, this CDR3 likely reflects a read error. This chain joins TRBV19 and TRBJ1-2; weak D call: TRBD1 (5 bases). The CDR3 consists of 14 residues. Between the trimmed V and J ends, which lost 2 bases and 2 bases, there was a span of 9 bases. Germline CDR1 is LNHDA and CDR2 is SQIVND (reference sequence). The CDR3 region is CASSISGLNYGYTL. In nucleotides, the CDR3 is TGTGCCAGTAGTATATCAGGGCTGAACTATGGCTACACCCTC.

The rearrangement links TRBV18 to TRBJ1-1; D gene unclear. Germline values: CDR1 KGHSH, CDR2 LQKENI. The CDR3 is 14 amino acids. Deletions cut 3 bases from V and 7 bases from J, with 15 bases between. The CDR3 DNA follows: TGTGCCAGCTCACCCGACCGCGGCGGGGTTGAAGCTTTCTTT. Amino acid sequence: CASSPDRGGVEAFF. The full variable domain, with the rest looked up from reference TRBV18 and TRBJ1-1, is NAGVMQNPRHLVRRRGQEARLRCSPMKGHSHVYWYRQLPEEGLKFMVYLQKENIIDESGMPKERFSAEFPKEGPSILRIQQVVRGDSAAYFCASSPDRGGVEAFFGQGTRLTVV.

This sequence joins TRBV3-1 (or the pseudogene TRBV3-2) and TRBJ2-7, with 8 bases matching TRBD2. Germline V gene sequence: CDR1 LGHDT, CDR2 YNNKEL (reference sequence). The CDR3 runs to 15 residues. The ends lost 3 bases at V and 6 bases at J; junction bases unmatched: 10. The CDR3 is CASSHIAGSGSEQYF. The CDR3 bases are TGTGCCAGCAGCCATATAGCGGGAAGTGGTAGCGAGCAGTACTTC.

This chain uses TRBV3-1 (or the pseudogene TRBV3-2) with TRBJ1-1, with 9 bases fitting TRBD1. CDR1 is LGHDT and CDR2 is YNNKEL in the germline V gene (reference sequence). The CDR3 is made up of 16 amino acids. The V and J ends lost 4 bases and 10 bases, in that order; junction bases with no gene match: 16. The CDR3 spells CASSLQGGTGSPRAFF. In DNA form, the CDR3 reads TGTGCCAGCAGCCTCCAGGGCGGGACAGGGAGCCCACGAGCTTTCTTT.

The chain recombines TRBV5-1 with TRBJ1-1; tentative D call: TRBD1 (5 bases). Germline CDR1 and CDR2: SGHRS and YFSETQ. This CDR3 is built from 15 residues. Deletions cut 1 base from V and 7 bases from J, with 17 bases between. The CDR3 spells CASSLFGVGANEAFF. The CDR3 DNA reads TGCGCCAGCAGCTTGTTTGGGGTTGGGGCCAATGAAGCTTTCTTT.

The V gene is TRBV5-1, the J gene TRBJ2-3, with 7 bases aligning to TRBD1. The CDR3 covers 12 residues. Losses at the gene ends were 4 bases for V and 8 bases for J; bases not matched to a gene: 4. Germline V CDR1 and CDR2: SGHRS, YFSETQ. CDR3 DNA: TGCGCCAGCAGCCATACAGGGGTTACGCAGTATTTT. Its protein is CASSHTGVTQYF.

This clone was seen more than once but under ten times. This rearrangement joins TRBV7-3 to TRBJ2-1; 8 bases align to TRBD1. CDR3 size: 16 residues. V trimming: 5 bases; J trimming: 3 bases; junction bases outside the gene matches: 9. The V gene's germline CDR1 is SGHTA and CDR2 FQGTGA. Here the CDR3 reads CASSPQGQVLYNEQFF. DNA of the CDR3: TGTGCCAGCAGCCCTCAGGGACAGGTTCTCTACAATGAGCAGTTCTTC.

This clone appeared a single time. The chain links TRBV12-3 or TRBV12-4 to TRBJ1-2, with D possibly matching TRBD1 (5 bases). V dropped 3 bases and J dropped 9 bases, with 11 bases sitting between them. The CDR3 covers 12 residues. CDR3 residues: CASSLGHRSYTF. CDR3 in DNA: TGTGCCAGCAGTTTGGGGCATAGGAGCTACACCTTC.

The genes are TRBV18 and TRBJ2-2; 11 bases are shared with TRBD2. Per the germline V gene, CDR1 is KGHSH and CDR2 is LQKENI. The CDR3 runs to 15 residues. V was pared by 3 bases and J by 6 bases, with 3 bases of the junction left unmatched. CDR3 in amino acids: CASSPTSGKPGELFF. The CDR3 DNA is TGTGCCAGCTCACCGACTAGCGGGAAACCCGGGGAGCTGTTTTTT.